Listed here are 23 T cell receptor beta chains from one sample, sequenced in a study of blood T cells in healthy people across ages. Using a J-beta primer mix together with a sample-barcoded 5' primer, a second PCR was run for roughly 6 to 12 cycles. TCRdb independently ran MiXCR on the 5' RACE reads; one entry per CDR3 protein. The sample shows approximately 800,000 distinct CDR3 sequences, over 45% of them seen only once. The specimen was blood. These receptors originate from a man younger than 40 in good health.

This chain connects TRBV18 to TRBJ2-2, with 8 bases identical to TRBD2. There are 16 residues in the CDR3. V dropped 3 bases and J dropped 0; count of bases not matched to a gene: 3. The germline V gene has CDR1 KGHSH and CDR2 LQKENI. CDR3 amino acids: CASSPSAGANTGELFF. In DNA form, the CDR3 reads TGTGCCAGCTCACCTTCAGCGGGAGCGAACACCGGGGAGCTGTTTTTT.

A single count supports this clonotype. The chain has TRBV5-6 and TRBJ2-5, with D possibly being TRBD1 or TRBD2 (5 bases each). The CDR3 is 11 residues long. The germline gives CDR1 SGHDT, CDR2 YYEEEE. V gave up 2 bases and J gave up 13 bases, with 12 bases separating them. The CDR3 here is CASSLMGERYF. The CDR3 DNA reads as TGTGCCAGCAGCTTAATGGGGGAGCGGTACTTC.

The J gene is TRBJ2-3, the V gene TRBV7-2; maybe TRBD2 (6 bases). Germline CDR1 reads SGHTA; CDR2 reads FQGNSA. The CDR3 is made up of 15 amino acids. The V gene lost 5 bases and the J gene lost 0 bases, with 12 bases spanning the gap. The CDR3 loop reads CASSIGLPSTDTQYF. The DNA for the CDR3 is TGTGCCAGCAGCATCGGACTACCTAGCACAGATACGCAGTATTTT.

This chain links TRBV20-1 with TRBJ2-7, with 11 nucleotides matching TRBD1. After removal of 4 bases from V and 2 bases from J, the junction contained 10 bases not matched to a gene. Germline V CDR1 and CDR2: DFQATT, SNEGSKA (reference sequence). The CDR3 is 16 amino acids. The CDR3 nucleotides are TGCAGTGCTATTGACCCCGGGACAGGGGGTCCCTACGAGCAGTACTTC. Protein product: CSAIDPGTGGPYEQYF.

The rearrangement uses TRBV4-2 and TRBJ2-7; 10 bases align to TRBD2. This CDR3 has 15 residues. Germline CDR1 reads LGHNA; CDR2 reads YNFKEQ. Trimming took 1 base from V and 3 from J; bases not matched to a gene: 3. The CDR3 spells CASSQVASGGYEQYF. The CDR3 nucleotides are TGTGCCAGCAGCCAAGTCGCTAGCGGGGGCTACGAGCAGTACTTC.

This clonotype was counted only a few times. V usage is TRBV10-3 and J usage is TRBJ2-7; possible D gene TRBD1, 6 bases. Germline V CDR1 and CDR2: ENHRY, SYGVKD. The CDR3 totals 15 residues. The V end was cut by 5 bases, the J end by 3 bases, with 17 bases between. CDR3: CAISKLRTEDYEQYF. For the CDR3, the DNA is TGTGCCATCAGTAAACTTCGGACAGAAGACTACGAGCAGTACTTC.

This clonotype was picked up one time. V usage is TRBV7-9 and J usage is TRBJ1-1, with D possibly TRBD1 on 5 matching bases. V was cut by 2 bases and J by 3 bases, with 16 bases left in between. The CDR3 is made up of 16 amino acids. Per the germline V gene, CDR1 is SEHNR and CDR2 is FQNEAQ (reference sequence). CDR3 protein: CASSLRAGRSDTEAFF. Written as DNA, the CDR3 is TGTGCCAGCAGCTTAAGGGCAGGGCGGTCGGACACTGAAGCTTTCTTT.

This chain links TRBV2 with TRBJ1-2; unclear D gene. CDR1 is SNHLY and CDR2 is FYNNEI in the germline V gene. The CDR3 extends over 16 amino acids. V gave up 6 bases and J gave up 6 bases, with 23 bases separating them. The CDR3 spells CASRTGERNDYNGYTF. The DNA of the CDR3 is TGTGCCAGCAGAACCGGGGAGCGAAACGATTACAATGGCTACACCTTC.

The V call is TRBV29-1, the J call TRBJ2-5, with D possibly being TRBD2 (6 bases). The J call may not be correct, given that the DNA end is closer to TRBJ2-7. This CDR3 is 13 amino acids long. CDR1 is SQVTM, CDR2 ANQGSEA, per germline. The CDR3 is CSVRGGLKYEQYF. The CDR3 region has the DNA TGCAGCGTTAGGGGAGGTCTAAAGTACGAGCAGTACTTC.

The rearrangement uses TRBV7-9 and TRBJ2-5; D is unclear. Germline lookup yields CDR1 SEHNR and CDR2 FQNEAQ (reference sequence). The CDR3 has 15 amino acids. The V and J ends lost 5 bases and 0 bases respectively, with 13 bases between them. The CDR3 here is CASSGSAANQETQYF. CDR3 in DNA: TGTGCCAGCAGCGGCAGTGCGGCCAACCAAGAGACCCAGTACTTC.

The chain is built from TRBV7-9 and TRBJ2-1; D assignment may be TRBD1 or TRBD2 (5 bases each). Germline loops: CDR1 SEHNR, CDR2 FQNEAQ (reference sequence). The CDR3 consists of 13 residues. Trimming stripped 8 bases from V and 4 bases from J, with 12 bases between. CDR3 loop: CASSGPMYNEQFF. CDR3 sequence (DNA): TGTGCCAGCTCGGGACCGATGTACAATGAGCAGTTCTTC.

In its sample, this clonotype was seen once. This sequence joins TRBV6-1 and TRBJ2-1, with a possible D match to TRBD2 (6 bases). Germline-derived CDR1 and CDR2 are MNHNS and SASEGT. This CDR3 comprises 15 residues. V lost 9 bases and J 0 bases, leaving 15 bases between the germline ends. In nucleotides, the CDR3 is TGTGCCAGTTTGATAGCGGATAGCTCCTACAATGAGCAGTTCTTC. Translating it yields CASLIADSSYNEQFF.

In this sample, this clonotype turned up once. The chain employs TRBV30 and TRBJ2-2; perhaps TRBD1 as D (6 bases). Germline CDR1 reads GTSNPN; CDR2 reads SVGIG (reference sequence). V lost 3 bases and J lost 6, with 11 bases in between. The CDR3 spans 13 residues. The CDR3 region is CAWRPQGPGELFF. As DNA, the CDR3 is TGTGCCTGGAGACCACAGGGACCCGGGGAGCTGTTTTTT.

This clonotype came up a few times. The rearrangement uses TRBV28 and TRBJ2-3; 7 nucleotides line up with TRBD2. The CDR3 has 13 residues. V was pared by 8 bases and J by 2 bases, with 4 bases of the junction left unmatched. Germline CDR1 reads MDHEN; CDR2 reads SYDVKM. CDR3 loop: CASREATTDTQYF. The CDR3 DNA reads TGTGCCAGCCGGGAGGCGACCACAGATACGCAGTATTTT. Full variable domain (rest looked up from reference TRBV28 and TRBJ2-3): DVKVTQSSRYLVKRTGEKVFLECVQDMDHENMFWYRQDPGLGLRLIYFSYDVKMKEKGDIPEGYSVSREKKERFSLILESASTNQTSMYLCASREATTDTQYFGPGTRLTVL.

V is TRBV20-1 and J is TRBJ2-5; 8 nucleotides align to TRBD2. The CDR3 has 15 amino acids. From germline, CDR1 is DFQATT and CDR2 SNEGSKA (reference sequence). V lost 0 bases to trimming and J lost 2 bases; unmatched junction nucleotides: 5. CDR3 nucleotide sequence: TGCAGTGCTAGAGATGCGGGGGGCCCGCAAGAGACCCAGTACTTC. Protein product: CSARDAGGPQETQYF.

The chain uses TRBV6-5 and TRBJ1-2, with D uncertain. The V gene's germline CDR1 is MNHEY and CDR2 SVGAGI. Trimming took off 0 bases at V and 3 bases at J, with 8 bases between the two ends. The length of the CDR3 is 14 residues. CDR3 bases: TGTGCCAGCAGTTACTCGGAAGCAGACTATGGCTACACCTTC. This gives the protein CASSYSEADYGYTF.

V gene TRBV29-1 combines with J gene TRBJ2-7; 8 bases are shared with TRBD1. Trimming took 0 bases from V and 0 from J; bases not matched to a gene: 10. The CDR3 is made up of 17 amino acids. Germline CDR1 is SQVTM and CDR2 is ANQGSEA. The CDR3 is CSVEETGARTGSYEQYF. CDR3 nucleotide sequence: TGCAGCGTTGAAGAGACAGGGGCCCGGACAGGCTCCTACGAGCAGTACTTC.

Here the CDR3 DNA reads TGTGCCAGCAGTTTATCGGGACCTACCTACGAGCAGTACTTC. Its translation: CASSLSGPTYEQYF. The V call is TRBV27, the J call TRBJ2-7, with D perhaps TRBD1 or TRBD2 (5 bases each). The CDR3 length is 14 residues. Germline V CDR1 and CDR2: MNHEY, SMNVEV (reference sequence). Trimming shortened V by 0 bases and J by 2 bases, and 8 bases separated the two germline ends.

This chain connects TRBV7-9 to TRBJ1-6, with D unclear. CDR3 length equals 12 residues. Trimming removed 2 bases at V and 9 bases at J, with 5 bases between. CDR1 is SEHNR, CDR2 FQNEAQ, per germline (reference sequence). CDR3 loop: CASSLPSSPLHF. The CDR3 DNA reads TGTGCCAGCAGCTTACCCAGTTCACCCCTCCACTTT.

This clonotype was counted a few times. The gene calls are TRBV7-3 and TRBJ2-3, with 7 positions matching TRBD2. In germline, CDR1 is SGHTA, CDR2 FQGTGA. The CDR3 length is 13 residues. Trimming at V came to 4 bases and at J to 5 bases, leaving 3 bases not matched to a gene. The CDR3: CASSSIAGDTQYF. CDR3 bases: TGTGCCAGCAGCTCAATAGCGGGAGATACGCAGTATTTT.

This chain connects TRBV5-1 to TRBJ2-7, with TRBD1 as a possible D gene (6 bases). There are 20 residues in the CDR3. In germline, CDR1 is SGHRS, CDR2 YFSETQ. Trimming removed 3 bases at V and 2 bases at J, with 30 bases between. This CDR3 is CASSSNRQGTPGSGTYEQYF. The CDR3 DNA reads as TGCGCCAGCAGCTCGAACCGTCAGGGGACACCGGGGTCGGGGACCTACGAGCAGTACTTC. Using reference TRBV5-1 and TRBJ2-7 for the parts outside the CDR3, the full variable domain is KAGVTQTPRYLIKTRGQQVTLSCSPISGHRSVSWYQQTPGQGLQFLFEYFSETQRNKGNFPGRFSGRQFSNSRSEMNVSTLELGDSALYLCASSSNRQGTPGSGTYEQYFGPGTRLTVT.

The chain has TRBV20-1 and TRBJ2-5; 7 bases map to TRBD2. V lost 3 bases and J lost 5; bases outside the gene matches: 9. The CDR3 extends over 14 amino acids. Germline CDR1 reads DFQATT; CDR2 reads SNEGSKA (reference sequence). CDR3 residues: CSASPAGNRETQYF. The CDR3 DNA reads as TGCAGTGCTAGCCCAGCGGGGAACCGGGAGACCCAGTACTTC.

This sequence joins TRBV4-2 and TRBJ2-3; D may be TRBD1 or TRBD2 (5 bases each). Germline lookup yields CDR1 LGHNA and CDR2 YNFKEQ. Between the trimmed V and J ends, which lost 1 base and 5 bases, there was a span of 16 bases. The CDR3 has 16 amino acids. This CDR3 is CASSQGGAQIEDTQYF. CDR3 nucleotides: TGTGCCAGCAGCCAAGGAGGGGCCCAAATAGAAGATACGCAGTATTTT.